The sequence of this T cell receptor beta chain was determined in a study of T cells in localized non-small cell lung cancer. Overall study results and limits: Prolonged overall survival went with higher T cell density in the blood. Uninvolved nearby lung showed the greatest T cell clonality, exceeding that found in tumor.

A word on this clone: Its antigen is still unknown. No conserved phenylalanine or tryptophan ends this CDR3, so it is likely a read error. The DNA is omitted, as the CDR3 cannot be located on it reliably, and the CDR3 follows TCRdb's listing.

Profiled with immunoSEQ multiplex PCR; TCRdb holds only in-frame clones, not every one. The table includes about 14,000 clones, roughly 84% detected once. CDR1 and CDR2 from the germline V gene are MNHGY and SAAAGT. Inclusive of both ends, the CDR3 amounts to 12 amino acids. Source: peripheral blood, taken before any cancer treatment. The receptor was derived from a female donor aged 60 or older with stage I squamous cell lung carcinoma. This chain joins TRBV6-8 and TRBJ2-7; the table's D call TRBD2 went unverified against the DNA. This CDR3 is CASSYSPAEPPR.